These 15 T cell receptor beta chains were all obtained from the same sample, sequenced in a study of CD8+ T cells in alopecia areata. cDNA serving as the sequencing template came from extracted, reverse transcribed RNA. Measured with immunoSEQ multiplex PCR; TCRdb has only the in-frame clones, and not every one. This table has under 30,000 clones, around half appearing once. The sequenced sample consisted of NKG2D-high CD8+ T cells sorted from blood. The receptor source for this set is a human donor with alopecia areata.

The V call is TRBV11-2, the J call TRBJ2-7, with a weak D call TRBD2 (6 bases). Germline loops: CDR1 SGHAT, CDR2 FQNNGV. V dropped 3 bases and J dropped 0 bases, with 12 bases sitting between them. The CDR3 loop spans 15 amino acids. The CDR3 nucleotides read TGTGCCAGCAGCTTGGGACTTTCCCTCTCCTACGAGCAGTACTTC. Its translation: CASSLGLSLSYEQYF.

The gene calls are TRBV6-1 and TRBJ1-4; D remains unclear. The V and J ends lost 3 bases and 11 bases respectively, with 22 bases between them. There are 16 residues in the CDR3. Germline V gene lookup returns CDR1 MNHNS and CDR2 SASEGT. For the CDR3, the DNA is TGTGCCAGCAGTGACCCTTACGGCAGGAGGGAAGACAAACTGTTTTTT. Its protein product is CASSDPYGRREDKLFF.

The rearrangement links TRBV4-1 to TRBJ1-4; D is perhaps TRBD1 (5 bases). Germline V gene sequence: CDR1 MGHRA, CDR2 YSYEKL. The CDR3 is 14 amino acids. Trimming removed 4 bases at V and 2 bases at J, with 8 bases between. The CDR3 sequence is CASSPTDTNEKLFF. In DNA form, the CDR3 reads TGCGCCAGCAGCCCGACAGATACTAATGAAAAACTGTTTTTT.

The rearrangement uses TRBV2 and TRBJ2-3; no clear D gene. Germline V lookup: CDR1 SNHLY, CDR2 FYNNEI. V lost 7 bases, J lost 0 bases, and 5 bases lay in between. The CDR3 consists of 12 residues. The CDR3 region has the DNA TGTGCCAGCACCGGGAGCACAGATACGCAGTATTTT. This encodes CASTGSTDTQYF.

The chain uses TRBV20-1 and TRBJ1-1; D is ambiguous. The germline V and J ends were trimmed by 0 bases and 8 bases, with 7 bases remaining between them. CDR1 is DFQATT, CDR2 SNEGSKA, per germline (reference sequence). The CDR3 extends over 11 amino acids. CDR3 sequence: CSARDSYEAFF. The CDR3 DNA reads TGCAGTGCTAGAGATTCTTACGAAGCTTTCTTT.

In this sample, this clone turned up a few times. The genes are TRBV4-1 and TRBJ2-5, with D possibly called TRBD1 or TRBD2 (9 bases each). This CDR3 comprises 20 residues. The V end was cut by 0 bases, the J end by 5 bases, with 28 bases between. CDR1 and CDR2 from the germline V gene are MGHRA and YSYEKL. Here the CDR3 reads CASSQEGSASGTGLGETQYF. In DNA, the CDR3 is TGCGCCAGCAGCCAAGAAGGTTCGGCTAGCGGGACAGGGTTGGGCGAGACCCAGTACTTC.

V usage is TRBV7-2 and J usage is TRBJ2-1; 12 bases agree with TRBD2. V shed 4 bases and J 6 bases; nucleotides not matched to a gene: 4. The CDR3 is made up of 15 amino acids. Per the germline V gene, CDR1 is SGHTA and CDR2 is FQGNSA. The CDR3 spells CASSSSGRALNEQFF. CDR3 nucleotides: TGTGCCAGCAGCTCTAGCGGGAGGGCCCTCAATGAGCAGTTCTTC.

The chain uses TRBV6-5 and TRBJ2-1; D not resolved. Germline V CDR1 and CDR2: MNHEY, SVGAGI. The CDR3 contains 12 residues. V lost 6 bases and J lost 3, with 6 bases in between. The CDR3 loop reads CASRGNYNEQFF. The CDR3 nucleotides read TGTGCCAGCAGGGGCAACTACAATGAGCAGTTCTTC.

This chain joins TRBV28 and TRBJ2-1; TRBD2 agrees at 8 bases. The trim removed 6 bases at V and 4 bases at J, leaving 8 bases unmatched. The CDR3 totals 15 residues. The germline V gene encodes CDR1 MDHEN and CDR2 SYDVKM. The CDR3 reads CASRNLAGLYNEQFF. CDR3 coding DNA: TGTGCCAGCAGAAATCTAGCGGGCCTTTACAATGAGCAGTTCTTC. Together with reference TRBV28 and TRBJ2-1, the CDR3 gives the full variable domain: DVKVTQSSRYLVKRTGEKVFLECVQDMDHENMFWYRQDPGLGLRLIYFSYDVKMKEKGDIPEGYSVSREKKERFSLILESASTNQTSMYLCASRNLAGLYNEQFFGPGTRLTVL.

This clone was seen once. The CDR3 is CASSLGTSAYEQYF. DNA of the CDR3: TGTGCCAGCAGTTTGGGGACTAGCGCCTACGAGCAGTACTTC. The chain links TRBV27 to TRBJ2-7, with 10 bases identical to TRBD2. The CDR3 is made up of 14 amino acids. V lost 3 bases to trimming and J lost 2 bases; unmatched junction nucleotides: 1. CDR1 is MNHEY and CDR2 is SMNVEV in the germline V gene (reference sequence).

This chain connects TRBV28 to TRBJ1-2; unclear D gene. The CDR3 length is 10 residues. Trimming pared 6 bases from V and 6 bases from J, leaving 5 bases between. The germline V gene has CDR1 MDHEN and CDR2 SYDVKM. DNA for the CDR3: TGTGCCAGCAGCTTTAATGGCTACACCTTC. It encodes CASSFNGYTF.

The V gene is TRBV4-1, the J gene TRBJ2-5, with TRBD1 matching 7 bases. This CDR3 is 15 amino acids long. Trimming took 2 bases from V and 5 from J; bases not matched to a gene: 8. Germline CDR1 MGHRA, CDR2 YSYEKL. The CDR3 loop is CASSQSQGSGETQYF. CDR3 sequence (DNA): TGCGCCAGCAGCCAATCACAGGGGTCGGGGGAGACCCAGTACTTC.

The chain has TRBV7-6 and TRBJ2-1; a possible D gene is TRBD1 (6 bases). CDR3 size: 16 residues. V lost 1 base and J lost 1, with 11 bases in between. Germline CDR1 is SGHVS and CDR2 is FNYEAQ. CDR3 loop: CASSLEQGGSYNEQFF. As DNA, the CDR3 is TGTGCCAGCAGCTTAGAACAGGGTGGATCCTACAATGAGCAGTTCTTC.

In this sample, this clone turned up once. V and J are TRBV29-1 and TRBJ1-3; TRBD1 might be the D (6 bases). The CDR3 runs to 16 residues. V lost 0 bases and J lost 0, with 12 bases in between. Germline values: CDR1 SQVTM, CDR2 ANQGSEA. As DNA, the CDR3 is TGCAGCGTTGAAGATCCGACAGGACGCTCTGGAAACACCATATATTTT. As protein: CSVEDPTGRSGNTIYF.

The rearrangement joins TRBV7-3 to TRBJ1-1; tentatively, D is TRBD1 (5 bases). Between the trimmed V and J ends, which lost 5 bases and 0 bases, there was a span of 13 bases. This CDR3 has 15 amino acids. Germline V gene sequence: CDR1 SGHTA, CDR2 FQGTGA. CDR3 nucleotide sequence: TGTGCCAGCAGCCCCTCTGGGGGAATGAACACTGAAGCTTTCTTT. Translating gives CASSPSGGMNTEAFF.